Below, 27 T cell receptor beta chains from the same sample are listed, as sequenced in a study of blood T cell repertoires in COVID-19. The assay was immunoSEQ multiplex PCR, and TCRdb's table has in-frame clones only and misses some. Seen here are 150,000 to 200,000 clones, just over 90% observed once, and the top ten hold roughly 2.1%. Input material: peripheral blood. These receptors all stem from a woman aged 60-75 years with COVID-19, enrolled during active disease.

The V gene is TRBV6-5, the J gene TRBJ1-1; no clear D gene. The V end lost 6 bases, the J end lost 5 bases, and 10 bases lay between the germline ends. The CDR3 covers 12 residues. CDR1 MNHEY and CDR2 SVGAGI come from the germline V gene. The CDR3 is CASRHRWTEAFF. The CDR3, as DNA: TGTGCCAGCAGACACCGATGGACTGAAGCTTTCTTT.

Written as DNA, the CDR3 is TGTGCCAGCAGCCCCCGGGACAGGGCGACCTTAACCTTC. Translation: CASSPRDRATLTF. The chain employs TRBV7-3 and TRBJ1-2; 9 bases agree with TRBD1. V lost 5 bases, J lost 14 bases, and 12 bases stayed unmatched. The length of the CDR3 is 13 residues. Germline lookup yields CDR1 SGHTA and CDR2 FQGTGA.

This clone was recorded once. The chain links TRBV7-9 to TRBJ1-1, with TRBD1 identical over 7 bases. This CDR3 has 14 residues. V was clipped by 5 bases and J by 2 bases; unmatched bases: 5. The germline V gene encodes CDR1 SEHNR and CDR2 FQNEAQ (reference sequence). Written as DNA, the CDR3 is TGTGCCAGCAGCCCCAGACAGGGTAACACTGAAGCTTTCTTT. It codes for CASSPRQGNTEAFF.

This chain uses TRBV7-8 with TRBJ2-5, with 9 bases aligning to TRBD1. The germline V gene encodes CDR1 SGHVS and CDR2 FQNEAQ. J lost 5 bases, V lost 7 bases, and 11 bases had no gene match. CDR3 length equals 15 residues. CDR3 nucleotide sequence: TGTGCCAGCACCCAACCGGGACAGGGAACCGAGACCCAGTACTTC. It yields the protein CASTQPGQGTETQYF.

This rearrangement joins TRBV12-3 or TRBV12-4 to TRBJ1-1, with 7 bases fitting TRBD1. After removal of 6 bases from V and 4 bases from J, the junction contained 5 bases not matched to a gene. The CDR3 totals 13 residues. CDR3 loop: CASRRQGSTEAFF. The CDR3, as DNA: TGTGCCAGCAGACGACAGGGATCCACTGAAGCTTTCTTT.

V usage is TRBV6-5 and J usage is TRBJ1-5, with D perhaps TRBD1 (6 bases). The CDR3 covers 13 residues. Trimming removed 6 bases from V and 4 bases from J, with 10 bases in between. Germline CDR1 and CDR2: MNHEY and SVGAGI. The CDR3 bases are TGTGCCAGCAGAGGACAGCGAAATCAGCCCCAGCATTTT. This sequence encodes CASRGQRNQPQHF.

The chain employs TRBV5-4 and TRBJ2-5, with a tentative D call TRBD1 (6 bases). The CDR3 is 17 amino acids. Germline loops: CDR1 SGHNT, CDR2 YYREEE (reference sequence). Between the trimmed V and J ends, which lost 4 bases and 4 bases, there was a span of 23 bases. CDR3 region: CASSPAPRGTLRETQYF. CDR3 DNA: TGTGCCAGCAGCCCGGCACCGAGGGGGACGCTAAGAGAGACCCAGTACTTC.

This chain joins TRBV29-1 and TRBJ2-2; a weak D match, TRBD1 (5 bases). CDR3 length equals 13 residues. V shed 7 bases and J shed 2 bases, with 11 bases lying between them. Germline values: CDR1 SQVTM, CDR2 ANQGSEA. The DNA of the CDR3 is TGCAGCGCTTGGACACAAAACACCGGGGAGCTGTTTTTT. This encodes CSAWTQNTGELFF.

The J gene is TRBJ2-2, the V gene TRBV24-1, with D perhaps matching TRBD1 (6 bases). The CDR3 extends over 18 amino acids. V was shortened by 3 bases and J by 4 bases, with 20 bases between the two germline ends. Germline lookup yields CDR1 KGHDR and CDR2 SFDVKD. The CDR3, as DNA: TGTGCCACCAGTGATACCCCGGGACACAGGTCACTCACCGGGGAGCTGTTTTTT. Amino acids: CATSDTPGHRSLTGELFF.

A single count supports this clone. The chain recombines TRBV7-3 with TRBJ2-1; 10 nucleotides align to TRBD2. Trimming took 2 bases from V and 3 from J; bases not matched to a gene: 4. Germline lookup yields CDR1 SGHTA and CDR2 FQGTGA. This CDR3 is 16 amino acids long. This CDR3 reads CASSLWSGGVYNEQFF. In DNA form, the CDR3 reads TGTGCCAGCAGCTTATGGAGCGGGGGGGTCTACAATGAGCAGTTCTTC.

This chain joins TRBV14 and TRBJ2-1, with 14 bases lining up with TRBD2. The CDR3 has 18 residues. Trimming cost V 4 bases and J 2 bases; bases outside gene matches: 7. Germline V lookup: CDR1 SGHDN, CDR2 FVKESK. CDR3 DNA sequence: TGTGCCAGCAGCCCGACTAGCGGGGGGGATCTAGCCTACAATGAGCAGTTCTTC. The encoded protein is CASSPTSGGDLAYNEQFF.

This clone was observed once. The chain uses TRBV10-3 and TRBJ2-7, with 13 bases that match TRBD2. J gave up 2 bases and V 2 bases, and 6 bases lay outside the gene matches. CDR1 ENHRY and CDR2 SYGVKD come from the germline V gene. The CDR3 loop spans 17 amino acids. The CDR3 reads CAISETGTSGGAYEQYF. The CDR3 DNA is TGTGCCATCAGTGAGACTGGAACTAGCGGGGGGGCCTACGAGCAGTACTTC.

CDR3 region: CASRRDRNQPQHF. The CDR3 nucleotides are TGCGCCAGCAGGCGGGACAGAAATCAGCCCCAGCATTTT. This chain connects TRBV5-1 to TRBJ1-5; TRBD1 aligns across 7 bases. Trimming at V came to 5 bases and at J to 4 bases, leaving 3 bases not matched to a gene. The CDR3 contains 13 residues. The germline gives CDR1 SGHRS, CDR2 YFSETQ. Based on the CDR3 plus reference TRBV5-1 and TRBJ1-5, the full variable domain is KAGVTQTPRYLIKTRGQQVTLSCSPISGHRSVSWYQQTPGQGLQFLFEYFSETQRNKGNFPGRFSGRQFSNSRSEMNVSTLELGDSALYLCASRRDRNQPQHFGDGTRLSIL.

The J gene is TRBJ1-3, the V gene TRBV5-1, with 11 positions matching TRBD1. The CDR3 is 16 amino acids. With 4 bases clipped from V and 0 bases from J, the junction kept 3 bases outside the gene matches. Germline V gene lookup returns CDR1 SGHRS and CDR2 YFSETQ. The CDR3 DNA is TGCGCCAGCAGCCAGGGACAGGGGGTCTCTGGAAACACCATATATTTT. Translated: CASSQGQGVSGNTIYF.

This clone was recorded only once. The V call is TRBV11-3, the J call TRBJ2-3; weak D call: TRBD2 (6 bases). Deletions cut 5 bases from V and 2 bases from J, with 8 bases between. Germline-derived CDR1 and CDR2 are SGHNT and YENEEA. The CDR3 is 13 amino acids. In DNA, the CDR3 is TGTGCCAGCAGCGGGGGGACCACAGATACGCAGTATTTT. As protein: CASSGGTTDTQYF.

This clone has just a few counts. The same CDR3 is also encoded by other DNA sequences in this sample. The rearrangement links TRBV29-1 to TRBJ1-5; TRBD1 matches 7 bases. The CDR3 loop spans 13 amino acids. Germline lookup yields CDR1 SQVTM and CDR2 ANQGSEA. V shed 6 bases and J 4 bases; nucleotides not matched to a gene: 6. The CDR3: CSVSRGVNQPQHF. As DNA, the CDR3 is TGCAGCGTGAGCAGGGGGGTTAATCAGCCCCAGCATTTT.

This chain joins TRBV7-8 and TRBJ2-1, with 7 bases matching TRBD1. J lost 5 bases, V lost 5 bases, and 9 bases had no gene match. The CDR3 totals 15 residues. The germline V gene has CDR1 SGHVS and CDR2 FQNEAQ. The CDR3 DNA reads TGTGCCAGCAGCAACAGAAGGGGGCAGAACAATGAGCAGTTCTTC. Translation: CASSNRRGQNNEQFF.

This chain uses TRBV20-1 with TRBJ1-1; D might be TRBD1 (6 bases). Germline lookup yields CDR1 DFQATT and CDR2 SNEGSKA (reference sequence). V was shortened by 3 bases and J by 0 bases, with 20 bases between the two germline ends. CDR3 length equals 17 residues. CDR3 DNA sequence: TGCAGTGCTAGTCAGCTCTCGGGACACATGATGAACACTGAAGCTTTCTTT. It encodes CSASQLSGHMMNTEAFF.

V and J are TRBV7-9 and TRBJ2-1, with 9 bases matching TRBD2. CDR1 is SEHNR and CDR2 is FQNEAQ in the germline V gene (reference sequence). This CDR3 spans 15 amino acids. The trim removed 1 base at V and 7 bases at J, leaving 5 bases unmatched. The CDR3: CASSLDIAGENEQFF. In DNA, the CDR3 is TGTGCCAGCAGCTTAGACATAGCGGGGGAGAATGAGCAGTTCTTC. Supplemented by reference TRBV7-9 and TRBJ2-1, the full variable domain reads DTGVSQNPRHKITKRGQNVTFRCDPISEHNRLYWYRQTLGQGPEFLTYFQNEAQLEKSRLLSDRFSAERPKGSFSTLEIQRTEQGDSAMYLCASSLDIAGENEQFFGPGTRLTVL.

In DNA, the CDR3 is TGTGCCAGCAGGGGACAGGGAGCTTTAAAGCAGTTCTTC. Translating it yields CASRGQGALKQFF. The rearrangement links TRBV6-5 to TRBJ2-1; 9 bases fit TRBD1. The germline V gene has CDR1 MNHEY and CDR2 SVGAGI. The CDR3 spans 13 residues. V trimming: 6 bases; J trimming: 11 bases; junction bases outside the gene matches: 8.

The chain is built from TRBV7-2 and TRBJ2-1; 11 bases agree with TRBD2. CDR1 is SGHTA, CDR2 FQGNSA, per germline. CDR3 size: 16 residues. V gave up 4 bases and J gave up 5 bases; unmatched junction bases: 7. The DNA of the CDR3 is TGTGCCAGCAGCTCCCGAAATAGCGGGGGGGACAATGAGCAGTTCTTC. Translated: CASSSRNSGGDNEQFF.

The chain joins TRBV11-2 to TRBJ1-2; 7 bases match TRBD1. With V trimmed by 4 bases and J by 6 bases, 8 bases remained unmatched. Germline V gene sequence: CDR1 SGHAT, CDR2 FQNNGV. The CDR3 totals 14 residues. The CDR3, as DNA: TGTGCCAGCAGCTCTCAGCTAGACAGGGATGGCTACACCTTC. Protein sequence: CASSSQLDRDGYTF.

The V and J genes are TRBV28 and TRBJ1-5; 7 nucleotides agree with TRBD1. Unmatched junction bases numbered 5, after V lost 2 bases and J lost 10 bases. This CDR3 contains 13 residues. Germline assignment: CDR1 MDHEN and CDR2 SYDVKM. The CDR3 sequence: CASSLNRGRPQHF. The CDR3 nucleotides are TGTGCCAGCAGTTTAAACAGGGGCAGACCCCAGCATTTT.

The chain uses TRBV25-1 and TRBJ1-1; no reliable D call. V was shortened by 1 base and J by 2 bases, with 8 bases between the two germline ends. Germline V lookup: CDR1 MGHDK, CDR2 SYGVNS. This CDR3 comprises 14 residues. The CDR3 DNA reads TGTGCCAGCAGTGAATCTCTACCCAACACTGAAGCTTTCTTT. Translated: CASSESLPNTEAFF.

The chain couples TRBV7-3 to TRBJ2-7, with 11 bases lining up with TRBD2. CDR3 length equals 17 residues. V gave up 5 bases and J gave up 6 bases; unmatched junction bases: 15. CDR1 is SGHTA, CDR2 FQGTGA, per germline. CDR3 sequence (DNA): TGTGCCAGCAGCCCCTATGCGCCACTAGCGGGGGCCCCCGAGCAGTACTTC. Amino acids: CASSPYAPLAGAPEQYF.

This sequence joins TRBV4-1 and TRBJ2-3; TRBD2 matches 10 bases. Germline V gives CDR1 MGHRA, CDR2 YSYEKL. After removal of 0 bases from V and 5 bases from J, the junction contained 5 bases not matched to a gene. The CDR3 is 16 residues long. The CDR3 sequence is CASSQDGAGGQDTQYF. The CDR3 nucleotides are TGCGCCAGCAGCCAAGATGGAGCGGGGGGGCAAGATACGCAGTATTTT.

This rearrangement joins TRBV6-2 or TRBV6-3 to TRBJ2-1; possibly TRBD1 for D (6 bases). The germline CDR1 and CDR2 sequences are MNHEY and SVGEGT. The CDR3 contains 17 residues. Trimming shortened V by 0 bases and J by 0 bases, and 12 bases separated the two germline ends. For the CDR3, the DNA is TGTGCCAGCAGTTACTCGGGACACCCTAGCTCCTACAATGAGCAGTTCTTC. Amino acid sequence: CASSYSGHPSSYNEQFF.